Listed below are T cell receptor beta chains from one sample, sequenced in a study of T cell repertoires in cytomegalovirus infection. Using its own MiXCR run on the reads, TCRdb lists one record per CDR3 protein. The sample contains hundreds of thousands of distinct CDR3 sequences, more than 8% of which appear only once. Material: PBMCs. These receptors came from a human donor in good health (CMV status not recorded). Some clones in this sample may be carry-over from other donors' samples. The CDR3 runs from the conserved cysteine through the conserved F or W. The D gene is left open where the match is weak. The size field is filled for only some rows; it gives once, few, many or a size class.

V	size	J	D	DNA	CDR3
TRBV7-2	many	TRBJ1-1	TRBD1	TGTGCCAGCAGCTTAGGGCGAGGGGGCAAGGAGCACACTGAAGCTTTCTTT	CASSLGRGGKEHTEAFF
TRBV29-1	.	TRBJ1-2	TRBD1	TGCAGCGTTCAGGGGGTTCGAGAATATGGCTACACCTTC	CSVQGVREYGYTF
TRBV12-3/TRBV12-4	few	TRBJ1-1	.	TGTGCCAGCAGTTTAATCGGGTCCACTGAAGCTTTCTTT	CASSLIGSTEAFF
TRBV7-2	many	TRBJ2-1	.	TGTGCCAGCAGCCCCAGACGGGCGCATAACAATGAGCAGTTCTTC	CASSPRRAHNNEQFF
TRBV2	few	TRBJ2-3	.	TGTGCCAGCAGTGAGCAGGGGGGATACACAGATACGCAGTATTTT	CASSEQGGYTDTQYF
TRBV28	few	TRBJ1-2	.	TGTGCCAGCAGTTTAGCAGGCTTTCAAGGCTACACCTTC	CASSLAGFQGYTF
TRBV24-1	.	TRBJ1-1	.	TGTGCCACCAGTTCGGCTGGCTACACTGAAGCTTTCTTT	CATSSAGYTEAFF
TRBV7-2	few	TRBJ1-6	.	TGTGCCAGCAGCTTAGAGAAGGGGCACAGTTCACCCCTCCACTTT	CASSLEKGHSSPLHF
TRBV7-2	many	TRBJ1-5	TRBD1	TGTGCCAGCAGCCATTATTTCGACAGGGGGCGCGATCAGCCCCAGCATTTT	CASSHYFDRGRDQPQHF
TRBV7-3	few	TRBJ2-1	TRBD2	TGTGCCAGCAGCTTACGGGGGGTGAACAATGAGCAGTTCTTC	CASSLRGVNNEQFF
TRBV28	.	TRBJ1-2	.	TGTGCCAGCACCCTGGGACAAACTAACTATGGCTACACCTTC	CASTLGQTNYGYTF
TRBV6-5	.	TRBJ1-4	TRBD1	TGTGCCAGCAGGAACAGCAGGGGGAATGAAAAACTGTTTTTT	CASRNSRGNEKLFF
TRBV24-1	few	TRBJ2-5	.	TGTGCCACCAGTGATTTCCGGGACACCGAAGAGACCCAGTACTTC	CATSDFRDTEETQYF
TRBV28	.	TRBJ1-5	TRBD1	TGTGCCAGTTTATGGGGGACAGGGGTTCAGCCCCAGCATTTT	CASLWGTGVQPQHF
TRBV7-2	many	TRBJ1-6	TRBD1	TGTGCCAGCAGCTTAGGGATGGACAGGGCCTTTAATTCACCCCTCCACTTT	CASSLGMDRAFNSPLHF
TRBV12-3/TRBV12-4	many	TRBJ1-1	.	TGTGCCAGCAGTTTCGAACGGAACACTGAAGCTTTCTTT	CASSFERNTEAFF
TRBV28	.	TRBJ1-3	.	TGTGCCAGCAGACGTGGAAGACTCGACTCTGGAAACACCATATATTTT	CASRRGRLDSGNTIYF
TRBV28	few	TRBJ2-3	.	TGTGCCAGCAGTTTTTTGACTATTGATACGCAGTATTTT	CASSFLTIDTQYF
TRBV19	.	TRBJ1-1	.	TGTGCCAGTAGACCCCCCGGGACGGGGAAGGAAGCTTTCTTT	CASRPPGTGKEAFF
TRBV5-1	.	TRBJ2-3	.	TGCGCCAGCAGTCCCGCCGCCGGGGGTTCGGCAGATACGCAGTATTTT	CASSPAAGGSADTQYF
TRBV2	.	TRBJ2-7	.	TGTGCCAGCAGTGAGGTAGCGGATTACGAGCAGTACTTC	CASSEVADYEQYF
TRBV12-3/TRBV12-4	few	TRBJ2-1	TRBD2	TGTGCCAGCAGGCCTAGCGGGGGGGCAAATGAGCAGTTCTTC	CASRPSGGANEQFF
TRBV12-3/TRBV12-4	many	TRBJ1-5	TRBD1	TGTGCCAGCAGGTCGACAGGGGCCTCGGCGCCCCAGCATTTT	CASRSTGASAPQHF
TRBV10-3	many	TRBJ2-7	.	TGTGCCATCAGTGAGTCACGGGACTACGAGCAGTACTTC	CAISESRDYEQYF
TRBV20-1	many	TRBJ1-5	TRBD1	TGCAGTGCTAGCACAGGGGCTTTGGGTCAGCCCCAGCATTTT	CSASTGALGQPQHF
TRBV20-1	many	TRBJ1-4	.	TGCAGTGCTAGCCAAATTTCGACAGAATTGAAGGGGGGGACTAATGAAAAACTGTTTTTT	CSASQISTELKGGTNEKLFF
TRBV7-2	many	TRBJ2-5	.	TGTGCCAGCAGCTTAGCGGGGGGGGCAGGAGAGACCCAGTACTTC	CASSLAGGAGETQYF
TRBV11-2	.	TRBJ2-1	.	TGTGCCAGCAGCTTAGAGGTCCGCCGAGGCGATGAGCAGTTCTTC	CASSLEVRRGDEQFF
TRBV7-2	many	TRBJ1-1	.	TGTGCCAGCAGCAAGGACAGCGCGGGAGGCACTGAAGCTTTCTTT	CASSKDSAGGTEAFF
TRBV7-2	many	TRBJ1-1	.	TGTGCCAGCAGCCTCGGGTTCACTGAAGCTTTCTTT	CASSLGFTEAFF
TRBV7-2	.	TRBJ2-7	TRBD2	TGTGCCAGCAGCCCCACGCCCAGCGGGGGAACCTACGAGCAGTACTTC	CASSPTPSGGTYEQYF
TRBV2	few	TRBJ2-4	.	TGTGCCAGCAGGACCACTACCGGGACTTCTAAGGCTAAAAACATTCAGTACTTC	CASRTTTGTSKAKNIQYF
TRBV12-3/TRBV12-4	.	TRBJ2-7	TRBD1	TGTGCCAGCAGTCCGCCGGAACAGGGGCTTTACGAGCAGAACTTC	CASSPPEQGLYEQNF
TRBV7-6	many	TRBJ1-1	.	TGTGCCAGCAGCTTGGGGGGGCCCAACACTGAAGCTTTCTTT	CASSLGGPNTEAFF
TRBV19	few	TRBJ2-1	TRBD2	TGTGCCAGTAGTATAAACTCCCGGACTAGCGGGGGTAGTTACAATGAGCAGTTCTTC	CASSINSRTSGGSYNEQFF
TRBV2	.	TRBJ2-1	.	TGTGCCAGCAGTGGAAGGGCGGGGATTCATAATGAGCAGTTCTTC	CASSGRAGIHNEQFF
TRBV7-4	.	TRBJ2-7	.	TGTGCCAGCAGCTTACCGATAGTTGGCGCCTACGAGCAGTACTTC	CASSLPIVGAYEQYF
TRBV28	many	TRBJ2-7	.	TGTGCCAGCAGTTTCCTAGCGAATTCCTACGAGCAGTACTTC	CASSFLANSYEQYF
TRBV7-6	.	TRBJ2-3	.	TGTGCCAGCAGCTTAGGATACGGGCAGGCGAGCACAGATACGCAGTATTTT	CASSLGYGQASTDTQYF
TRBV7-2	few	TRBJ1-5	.	TGTGCCAGCAGCTTAGGCGCGAAAAAAAATCAGCCCCAGCATTTT	CASSLGAKKNQPQHF
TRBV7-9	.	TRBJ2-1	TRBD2	TGTGCCAGCAGCTCGGGGACTAGCGGGAGGTTAGATGAGCAGTTCTTC	CASSSGTSGRLDEQFF
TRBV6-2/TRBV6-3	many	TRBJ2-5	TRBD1	TGTGCCAGCAGCAGACGGGAAAACAGGGGTAAAGAGACCCAGTACTTC	CASSRRENRGKETQYF
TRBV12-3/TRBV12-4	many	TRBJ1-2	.	TGTGCCAGCACCCGAAGACAGGACAACTATGGCTACACCTTC	CASTRRQDNYGYTF
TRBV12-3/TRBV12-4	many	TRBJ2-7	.	TGTGCCAGCAGTTCCAGCACGTCTCTGGAGCAGTACTTC	CASSSSTSLEQYF
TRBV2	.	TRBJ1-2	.	TGTGCCAGCGGGGGACGCCTCTATGGCTACACCTTC	CASGGRLYGYTF
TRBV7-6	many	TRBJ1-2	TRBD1	TGTGCCAGCAGCTTAGGGACAGGGGGCGCGGATGGCTACACCTTC	CASSLGTGGADGYTF
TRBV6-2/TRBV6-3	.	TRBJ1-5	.	TGTGCCAGCAGTTACTCGTGGGGGAATCAGCCCCAGCATTTT	CASSYSWGNQPQHF
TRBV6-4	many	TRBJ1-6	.	TGTGACCTCAAGTTGGTACCGAGCTCCTATAATTCACCCCTCCACTTT	CDLKLVPSSYNSPLHF
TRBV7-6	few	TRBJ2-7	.	TGTGCCAGCAGCCATGCCGGGGGCGAGCAGTACTTC	CASSHAGGEQYF
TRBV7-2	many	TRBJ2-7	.	TGTGCCAGCAGCTTACCTGGGACATTTGGAGCCTACGAGCAGTACTTC	CASSLPGTFGAYEQYF
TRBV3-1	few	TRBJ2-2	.	TGTGCCAGCAGCCAATGGGGGTCTAGGGACACCGGGGAGCTGTTTTTT	CASSQWGSRDTGELFF
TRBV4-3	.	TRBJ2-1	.	TGCGCCAGCAGCCAAGTCGTCTCTTACAATGAGCAGTTCTTC	CASSQVVSYNEQFF
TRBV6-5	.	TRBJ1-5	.	TGTGCCAGCTCATCCCCCACGAGCAATCAGCCCCAGCATTTT	CASSSPTSNQPQHF
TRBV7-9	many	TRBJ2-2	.	TGTGCCAGCAGCTTAGGAGCCGGAGGGGCGAGGAACACCGGGGAGCTGTTTTTT	CASSLGAGGARNTGELFF
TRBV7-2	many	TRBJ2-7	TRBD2	TGTGCCAGCAGCCCCAGCGTAGCGGGCGTCTACGAGCAGTACTTC	CASSPSVAGVYEQYF
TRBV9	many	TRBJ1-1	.	TGTGCCAGCAGCTCATCTACCGCTGAAGCTTTCTTT	CASSSSTAEAFF
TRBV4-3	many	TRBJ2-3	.	TGCGCCAGCAGCCAAGCTAGCGTCAGGCAGGACACAGATACGCAGTATTTT	CASSQASVRQDTDTQYF